One sample yielded the 11 T cell receptor beta chains listed below, sequenced in a study of T cells in Graves' hyperthyroidism and ophthalmopathy. TCR beta CDR3 region amplification was performed from RNA transcripts. The HTBI primer set drove a first-round RT-PCR of the TCR CDR3. TCRdb redid the calling of the multiplex PCR reads with MiXCR, one entry per CDR3 protein. The top ten clones hold approximately 5.3% of a sample with some 420,000 distinct CDR3 sequences, about an eighth of them seen once. Source material: blood. The source is a woman aged 18-35 years with Graves' hyperthyroidism.

This clonotype was picked up a small number of times. This chain joins TRBV19 and TRBJ1-2; no definite D call. The CDR3 is made up of 14 amino acids. CDR1 LNHDA and CDR2 SQIVND come from the germline V gene (reference sequence). The V and J ends lost 6 bases and 0 bases respectively, with 11 bases between them. CDR3 bases: TGTGCCAGTAGCTGGACGTACGCTAACTATGGCTACACCTTC. It specifies CASSWTYANYGYTF.

The rearrangement links TRBV7-9 to TRBJ1-1, with a tentative D call TRBD1 (6 bases). The germline CDR1 and CDR2 sequences are SEHNR and FQNEAQ (reference sequence). The ends were cut back, 5 bases at V and 2 bases at J, with 15 bases in the middle. This CDR3 contains 15 residues. The CDR3 sequence is CASSQGRGGNTEAFF. The CDR3 nucleotides read TGTGCCAGCAGCCAAGGGAGGGGGGGTAACACTGAAGCTTTCTTT. Full variable domain (remainder filled in from reference TRBV7-9 and TRBJ1-1): DTGVSQNPRHKITKRGQNVTFRCDPISEHNRLYWYRQTLGQGPEFLTYFQNEAQLEKSRLLSDRFSAERPKGSFSTLEIQRTEQGDSAMYLCASSQGRGGNTEAFFGQGTRLTVV.

The genes are TRBV7-9 and TRBJ2-3; D is unresolved. The CDR3 has 13 amino acids. Per germline, CDR1 SEHNR and CDR2 FQNEAQ (reference sequence). The V gene lost 3 bases and the J gene lost 4 bases, with 8 bases spanning the gap. The CDR3 region is CASSFVVADTQYF. In DNA, the CDR3 is TGTGCCAGCAGCTTCGTGGTAGCAGATACGCAGTATTTT.

The table lists this clonotype with a few counts. The rearrangement links TRBV7-9 to TRBJ1-4, with 8 nucleotides matching TRBD1. V was pared by 5 bases and J by 1 base, with 3 bases of the junction left unmatched. This CDR3 has 15 amino acids. Germline CDR1 and CDR2: SEHNR and FQNEAQ (reference sequence). DNA for the CDR3: TGTGCCAGCAGCGCGGACAGGGTAACTAATGAAAAACTGTTTTTT. Its protein product is CASSADRVTNEKLFF.

This clonotype occurred many times. This chain uses TRBV3-1 with TRBJ1-2; D is unresolved. The CDR3 sequence is 11 residues long. V dropped 5 bases and J dropped 3 bases, with 4 bases sitting between them. Germline CDR1 LGHDT, CDR2 YNNKEL (reference sequence). DNA for the CDR3: TGTGCCAGCAGCACTGACTATGGCTACACCTTC. It translates to CASSTDYGYTF.

This chain uses TRBV5-6 with TRBJ2-7; maybe TRBD1 (6 bases). Trimming removed 2 bases from V and 3 bases from J, with 12 bases in between. Germline CDR1 and CDR2: SGHDT and YYEEEE. The CDR3 totals 14 residues. The chain's CDR3 is CASSLSGQRYEQYF. The CDR3 DNA reads as TGTGCCAGCAGCTTATCAGGACAGCGCTACGAGCAGTACTTC.

This clonotype was counted many times. The chain joins TRBV18 to TRBJ1-1, with D possibly TRBD1 on 5 matching bases. The germline V and J ends were trimmed by 6 bases and 0 bases, with 14 bases remaining between them. CDR3 size: 15 residues. Germline assignment: CDR1 KGHSH and CDR2 LQKENI. This CDR3 reads CASSRLEGMNTEAFF. Here the CDR3 DNA reads TGTGCCAGCTCCCGGTTGGAGGGGATGAACACTGAAGCTTTCTTT.

In this sample, this clonotype turned up a few times. The chain uses TRBV7-9 and TRBJ2-3; 13 nucleotides match TRBD2. CDR3 length: 15 amino acids. Germline assignment: CDR1 SEHNR and CDR2 FQNEAQ (reference sequence). V was clipped by 5 bases and J by 5 bases; unmatched bases: 4. The CDR3 DNA reads TGTGCCAGCAGCCAACTAGCGGGAGGGATAGATACGCAGTATTTT. Its protein product is CASSQLAGGIDTQYF.

This clonotype was observed at least ten times. The rearrangement uses TRBV19 and TRBJ1-5; D is possibly TRBD1 (6 bases). The V and J ends lost 8 bases and 6 bases respectively, with 14 bases between them. This CDR3 spans 13 amino acids. Looked up from germline, CDR1 is LNHDA and CDR2 is SQIVND (reference sequence). The CDR3 DNA reads TGTGCCAGTCAGACAGGTTTGAGTCAGCCCCAGCATTTT. Amino acid sequence: CASQTGLSQPQHF.

This clonotype was picked up a small number of times. V is TRBV4-2 and J is TRBJ2-7; 7 positions agree with TRBD2. The V gene's germline CDR1 is LGHNA and CDR2 YNFKEQ. Germline trimming cut 2 bases from V and 5 bases from J; bases unmatched to any gene: 12. This CDR3 region has 16 residues. CDR3 in DNA: TGTGCCAGCAGCCAACTACTAGCGATGAGGGGCCACGAGCAGTACTTC. Its protein product is CASSQLLAMRGHEQYF.

The chain employs TRBV28 and TRBJ2-1; TRBD2 aligns across 10 bases. The CDR3 extends over 16 amino acids. V trimming: 5 bases; J trimming: 6 bases; junction bases outside the gene matches: 10. Germline-derived CDR1 and CDR2 are MDHEN and SYDVKM. DNA for the CDR3: TGTGCCAGCAGTCCAAGCGGGAGGGGTTTGGGCAATGAGCAGTTCTTC. The encoded protein is CASSPSGRGLGNEQFF.